What follows are 28 T cell receptor beta chains derived from one specimen sequenced in a study of shared clonotypes between healthy human individuals (TCRdb year 2020). CD8 naive samples consisted of CD45RO-negative cells that were positively selected for CCR7, yielding a CD45RA+CCR7+ population without TemRA cells. Library generation was performed with the immunoSEQ multiplex PCR assay. TCRdb took this table from immuneACCESS and kept in-frame rearrangements with V and J called. Such tables lack part of the clones; where checked against another copy, unresolved V genes explain under half of the gap, and the rest is unexplained. The sample yields a few million clones; roughly 95% were counted once. More than 1.5% of the sample belongs to the ten largest clones. Sequencing input: naive CD8+ T cells from PBMCs. This sample's cell subset or site label indicates: CD45RA+CCR7+. The source is a man younger than 30 in good health. Some clones in this sample may be carry-over from other donors' samples.

Points on this clone: The same CDR3 arises from other DNA sequences in this sample as well. This chain joins TRBV5-6 and TRBJ2-7; a weak D match, TRBD1 (5 bases). With 0 bases removed from V and 0 bases from J, the gap between germline ends came to 7 bases. The CDR3 has 14 amino acids. Per germline, CDR1 SGHDT and CDR2 YYEEEE. The CDR3 nucleotides are TGTGCCAGCAGCTTGGGAGACAGCTCCTACGAGCAGTACTTC. As protein: CASSLGDSSYEQYF.

This chain uses TRBV19 with TRBJ1-4; 7 bases agree with TRBD1. In germline, CDR1 is LNHDA, CDR2 SQIVND (reference sequence). The CDR3 is made up of 20 amino acids. Trimming cost V 2 bases and J 0 bases; bases outside gene matches: 15. Here the CDR3 reads CASSISDRRLIYATNEKLFF. The CDR3 bases are TGTGCCAGTAGTATATCGGACAGGAGGCTCATTTATGCAACTAATGAAAAACTGTTTTTT.

This rearrangement joins TRBV13 to TRBJ2-1, with a tentative D call TRBD2 (6 bases). Germline CDR1 is PRHDT and CDR2 is FYEKMQ (reference sequence). This CDR3 has 15 amino acids. V was cut by 5 bases and J by 9 bases, with 20 bases left in between. The DNA of the CDR3 is TGTGCCAGCAGCCTTTCGGGAGTTCGGGGATTTGAGCAGTTCTTC. It yields the protein CASSLSGVRGFEQFF. The complete variable domain, with remaining parts taken from reference TRBV13 and TRBJ2-1, reads AAGVIQSPRHLIKEKRETATLKCYPIPRHDTVYWYQQGPGQDPQFLISFYEKMQSDKGSIPDRFSAQQFSDYHSELNMSSLELGDSALYFCASSLSGVRGFEQFFGPGTRLTVL.

The chain is built from TRBV5-1 and TRBJ2-1; TRBD2 matches 14 bases. Germline V gene sequence: CDR1 SGHRS, CDR2 YFSETQ. The CDR3 spans 15 residues. V trimming: 4 bases; J trimming: 9 bases; junction bases outside the gene matches: 6. The CDR3 nucleotides read TGCGCCAGCAGCAAGGGACTAGCGGGAGCCGGTGAGCAGTTCTTC. Translated, it gives CASSKGLAGAGEQFF.

The rearrangement uses TRBV28 and TRBJ2-1; D is possibly TRBD1 or TRBD2 (5 bases each). From germline, CDR1 is MDHEN and CDR2 SYDVKM. Between the trimmed V and J ends, which lost 6 bases and 5 bases, there was a span of 14 bases. CDR3 length equals 14 residues. CDR3 residues: CASSPGQRDNEQFF. The CDR3 coding sequence is TGTGCCAGCAGCCCGGGGCAGAGAGACAATGAGCAGTTCTTC.

The genes are TRBV7-6 and TRBJ2-7; D is uncertain. Germline CDR1 SGHVS, CDR2 FNYEAQ. The CDR3 length is 15 residues. The V end lost 1 base, the J end lost 2 bases, and 12 bases lay between the germline ends. CDR3 loop: CASSLDSAMAYEQYF. DNA for the CDR3: TGTGCCAGCAGCTTAGACAGCGCGATGGCCTACGAGCAGTACTTC.

The chain is built from TRBV28 and TRBJ2-5; D is perhaps TRBD2 (5 bases). Trimming cost V 1 base and J 2 bases, with 11 bases left between them. Germline V gene lookup returns CDR1 MDHEN and CDR2 SYDVKM. The CDR3 covers 15 residues. The CDR3 spells CASSLSGIPQETQYF. The DNA of the CDR3 is TGTGCCAGCAGTTTATCGGGGATACCACAAGAGACCCAGTACTTC. Full variable domain (rest looked up from reference TRBV28 and TRBJ2-5): DVKVTQSSRYLVKRTGEKVFLECVQDMDHENMFWYRQDPGLGLRLIYFSYDVKMKEKGDIPEGYSVSREKKERFSLILESASTNQTSMYLCASSLSGIPQETQYFGPGTRLLVL.

The rearrangement uses TRBV11-2 and TRBJ2-1; 8 bases line up with TRBD2. Germline loops: CDR1 SGHAT, CDR2 FQNNGV. The CDR3 contains 16 residues. With 2 bases clipped from V and 0 bases from J, the junction kept 3 bases outside the gene matches. CDR3 amino acids: CASSLSGGISYNEQFF. The CDR3 DNA follows: TGTGCCAGCAGCTTATCGGGAGGGATCTCCTACAATGAGCAGTTCTTC.

The chain joins TRBV28 to TRBJ2-1, with 8 nucleotides matching TRBD1. Unmatched junction bases numbered 6, after V lost 6 bases and J lost 5 bases. The CDR3 covers 14 residues. The germline CDR1 and CDR2 sequences are MDHEN and SYDVKM. The CDR3 nucleotides read TGTGCCAGCAGCCCGCCCAGGGGGCACAATGAGCAGTTCTTC. Its translation: CASSPPRGHNEQFF.

The chain recombines TRBV27 with TRBJ2-3, with D perhaps matching TRBD1 or TRBD2 (5 bases each). Trimming took off 7 bases at V and 1 base at J, with 12 bases between the two ends. In germline, CDR1 is MNHEY, CDR2 SMNVEV (reference sequence). This CDR3 comprises 14 residues. The DNA for the CDR3 is TGTGCCAGCACGAGTCTGGGGGGCACAGATACGCAGTATTTT. Its translation is CASTSLGGTDTQYF.

This clone appeared once. V is TRBV29-1 and J is TRBJ2-1; D possibly uses TRBD1 or TRBD2 (6 bases each). The V and J ends lost 6 bases and 9 bases respectively, with 18 bases between them. CDR3 size: 13 residues. The germline CDR1 and CDR2 sequences are SQVTM and ANQGSEA. For the CDR3, the DNA is TGCAGCGTACCGGGGGCCCCGGCGCGTGAGCAGTTCTTC. The encoded protein is CSVPGAPAREQFF.

The chain is built from TRBV7-9 and TRBJ2-5, with 8 positions matching TRBD1. The germline V gene encodes CDR1 SEHNR and CDR2 FQNEAQ (reference sequence). The CDR3 has 15 residues. V dropped 4 bases and J dropped 5; count of bases not matched to a gene: 9. The CDR3 DNA reads as TGTGCCAGCAGCTACTGGGACAGGAGGTGGGAGACCCAGTACTTC. This gives the protein CASSYWDRRWETQYF.

The chain is built from TRBV4-2 and TRBJ1-2, with 12 positions matching TRBD1. Germline CDR1 LGHNA, CDR2 YNFKEQ. The V gene end was trimmed by 3 bases and the J gene end by 4 bases; junction bases not matched to a gene: 15. This CDR3 is 19 amino acids long. CDR3 DNA: TGTGCCAGCAGCCACCCCGGAGACGGGACAGGGGGCCTCGGCTATGGCTACACCTTC. Amino acids: CASSHPGDGTGGLGYGYTF.

V usage is TRBV27 and J usage is TRBJ1-1, with 8 bases fitting TRBD1. Germline assignment: CDR1 MNHEY and CDR2 SMNVEV (reference sequence). The CDR3 sequence is 13 residues long. V lost 8 bases, J lost 5 bases, and 7 bases stayed unmatched. In nucleotides, the CDR3 is TGTGCCAGCCGGGGGACAGGACCAACTGAAGCTTTCTTT. Translated: CASRGTGPTEAFF.

This chain uses TRBV21-1 with TRBJ2-7; the D call TRBD1 from the table was never checked on the DNA. TRBV21-1 is annotated as a pseudogene. This CDR3 has 14 amino acids. CDR3: CASSISRVRGQAPF. CDR3 nucleotides: TGTGCCAGCAGCATCTCCCGGGTCAGGGGACAGGCGCCCTTC.

This chain uses TRBV7-9 with TRBJ2-3; a weak D match, TRBD2 (5 bases). Germline V gene lookup returns CDR1 SEHNR and CDR2 FQNEAQ (reference sequence). The CDR3 spans 15 residues. Trimming removed 4 bases at V and 3 bases at J, with 14 bases between. CDR3 region: CASSSRSGGTDTQYF. The CDR3 DNA is TGTGCCAGCAGCTCCCGGTCAGGCGGGACAGATACGCAGTATTTT. Filled out from reference TRBV7-9 and TRBJ2-3, the complete variable domain reads DTGVSQNPRHKITKRGQNVTFRCDPISEHNRLYWYRQTLGQGPEFLTYFQNEAQLEKSRLLSDRFSAERPKGSFSTLEIQRTEQGDSAMYLCASSSRSGGTDTQYFGPGTRLTVL.

In its sample, this clone was seen once. The gene calls are TRBV25-1 and TRBJ2-5; 8 nucleotides align to TRBD1. Per germline, CDR1 MGHDK and CDR2 SYGVNS. V shed 0 bases, J shed 5 bases, and the junction held 5 bases outside the gene matches. The CDR3 is 15 amino acids. The CDR3 protein is CASSEYARGQETQYF. The CDR3 bases are TGTGCCAGCAGTGAATATGCCAGGGGGCAGGAGACCCAGTACTTC. Variable domain in full (rest from reference TRBV25-1 and TRBJ2-5): EADIYQTPRYLVIGTGKKITLECSQTMGHDKMYWYQQDPGMELHLIHYSYGVNSTEKGDLSSESTVSRIRTEHFPLTLESARPSHTSQYLCASSEYARGQETQYFGPGTRLLVL.

The genes are TRBV28 and TRBJ2-2, with 7 bases identical to TRBD2. CDR1 and CDR2 from the germline V gene are MDHEN and SYDVKM. J lost 1 base, V lost 10 bases, and 9 bases had no gene match. This CDR3 spans 15 amino acids. The CDR3 loop reads CAILRVAGNTGELFF. The DNA of the CDR3 is TGTGCCATCCTCAGAGTAGCGGGGAACACCGGGGAGCTGTTTTTT.

The chain is built from TRBV9 and TRBJ2-7; D unresolved. The CDR3 has 15 amino acids. Looked up from germline, CDR1 is SGDLS and CDR2 is YYNGEE. Trimming removed 4 bases from V and 3 bases from J, with 17 bases in between. CDR3 DNA sequence: TGTGCCAGCAGCCCCCACAAAGAAACAATCTACGAGCAGTACTTC. It specifies CASSPHKETIYEQYF.

The chain links TRBV5-1 to TRBJ2-2; D unresolved. The CDR3 extends over 17 amino acids. The germline V gene has CDR1 SGHRS and CDR2 YFSETQ. Trimming shortened V by 0 bases and J by 3 bases, and 15 bases separated the two germline ends. The CDR3 is CASSLAWAGRDTGELFF. DNA of the CDR3: TGCGCCAGCAGCTTGGCCTGGGCCGGCCGTGACACCGGGGAGCTGTTTTTT.

Comments on this clone: Different DNA sequences within this sample yield the same CDR3. The chain joins TRBV4-1 to TRBJ1-4; D ambiguous. Germline lookup yields CDR1 MGHRA and CDR2 YSYEKL. This CDR3 region has 13 residues. The V end lost 3 bases, the J end lost 8 bases, and 10 bases lay between the germline ends. The CDR3 nucleotides are TGCGCCAGCAGCCAGACGGTTGGCGAAAAACTGTTTTTT. Protein sequence: CASSQTVGEKLFF.

The chain recombines TRBV29-1 with TRBJ1-4; D remains ambiguous. Germline V CDR1 and CDR2: SQVTM, ANQGSEA. The CDR3 covers 17 residues. V lost 1 base to trimming and J lost 0 bases, with 15 bases between them. CDR3 DNA: TGCAGCGTTGAAGGGACCCTAACGGGAGCAACTAATGAAAAACTGTTTTTT. Translated, it gives CSVEGTLTGATNEKLFF.

The V call is TRBV11-3, the J call TRBJ2-2, with 9 nucleotides matching TRBD1. Germline CDR1 is SGHNT and CDR2 is YENEEA. V trimming: 4 bases; J trimming: 7 bases; junction bases outside the gene matches: 4. This CDR3 is built from 14 residues. CDR3 sequence (DNA): TGTGCCAGCAGCTCGGGACAGGGAATCGGGGAGCTGTTTTTT. Its protein is CASSSGQGIGELFF.

The rearrangement joins TRBV2 to TRBJ2-1, with D unclear. V shed 4 bases and J shed 4 bases, with 5 bases lying between them. Germline values: CDR1 SNHLY, CDR2 FYNNEI. The CDR3 consists of 12 residues. The CDR3 reads CASSALYNEQFF. The CDR3 nucleotides are TGTGCCAGCAGTGCACTATACAATGAGCAGTTCTTC.

The chain combines TRBV7-6 with TRBJ2-7; 8 bases map to TRBD1. Germline assignment: CDR1 SGHVS and CDR2 FNYEAQ. After removal of 8 bases from V and 2 bases from J, the junction contained 8 bases not matched to a gene. The CDR3 sequence is 14 residues long. For the CDR3, the DNA is TGTGCCAGCGGAGTTCGGGACAGGCCCTACGAGCAGTACTTC. It translates to CASGVRDRPYEQYF.

The V gene is TRBV7-9, the J gene TRBJ2-1, with 7 bases identical to TRBD1. This CDR3 spans 15 amino acids. The germline V gene encodes CDR1 SEHNR and CDR2 FQNEAQ (reference sequence). Trimming cost V 5 bases and J 2 bases; bases outside gene matches: 6. The CDR3 DNA reads as TGTGCCAGCAGCAAGGGACAGATTACCTACAATGAGCAGTTCTTC. Translating it yields CASSKGQITYNEQFF.

V usage is TRBV5-4 and J usage is TRBJ2-7; D may be TRBD2 (5 bases). From germline, CDR1 is SGHNT and CDR2 YYREEE (reference sequence). V dropped 4 bases and J dropped 7 bases, with 18 bases sitting between them. The CDR3 has 14 amino acids. The CDR3 bases are TGTGCCAGCAGCCAGAATTTCGGACTGAAAGAGCAGTACTTC. This gives the protein CASSQNFGLKEQYF.

This clone was detected only once. The chain recombines TRBV11-2 with TRBJ2-5; D is unclear. Trimming took 0 bases from V and 5 from J, leaving 10 bases between them. CDR3 size: 14 residues. Per germline, CDR1 SGHAT and CDR2 FQNNGV. In DNA form, the CDR3 reads TGTGCCAGCAGCTTAGATGCCCGCAGTGAGACCCAGTACTTC. It encodes CASSLDARSETQYF.